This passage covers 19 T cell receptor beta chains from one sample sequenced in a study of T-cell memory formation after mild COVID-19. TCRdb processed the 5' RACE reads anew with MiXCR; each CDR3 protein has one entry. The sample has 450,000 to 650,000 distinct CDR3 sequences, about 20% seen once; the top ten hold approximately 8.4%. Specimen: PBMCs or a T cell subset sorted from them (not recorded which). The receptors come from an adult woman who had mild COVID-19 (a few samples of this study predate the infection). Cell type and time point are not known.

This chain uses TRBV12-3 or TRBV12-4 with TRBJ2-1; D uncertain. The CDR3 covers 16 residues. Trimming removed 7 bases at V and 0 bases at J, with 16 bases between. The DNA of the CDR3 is TGTGCCAGCACCCTCAGTGGGCTTGGCTCCTACAATGAGCAGTTCTTC. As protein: CASTLSGLGSYNEQFF.

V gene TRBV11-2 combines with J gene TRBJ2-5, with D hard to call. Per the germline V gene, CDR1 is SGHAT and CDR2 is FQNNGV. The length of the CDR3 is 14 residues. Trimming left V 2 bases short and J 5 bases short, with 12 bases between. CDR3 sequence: CASSLRAAGETQYF. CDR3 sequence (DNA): TGTGCCAGCAGCTTAAGGGCGGCTGGGGAGACCCAGTACTTC.

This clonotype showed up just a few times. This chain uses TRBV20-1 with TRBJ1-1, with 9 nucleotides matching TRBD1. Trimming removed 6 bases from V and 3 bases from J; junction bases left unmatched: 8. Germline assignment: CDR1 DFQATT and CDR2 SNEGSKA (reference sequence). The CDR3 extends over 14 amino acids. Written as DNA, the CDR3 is TGCAGTGCAAACAGGGGGCATCAGGACACTGAAGCTTTCTTT. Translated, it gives CSANRGHQDTEAFF.

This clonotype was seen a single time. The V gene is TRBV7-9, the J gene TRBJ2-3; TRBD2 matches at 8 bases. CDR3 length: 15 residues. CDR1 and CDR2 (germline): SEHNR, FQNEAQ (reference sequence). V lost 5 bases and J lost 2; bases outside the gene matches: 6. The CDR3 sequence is CASSDTSGNTDTQYF. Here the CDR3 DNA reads TGTGCCAGCAGCGATACTAGCGGTAACACAGATACGCAGTATTTT.

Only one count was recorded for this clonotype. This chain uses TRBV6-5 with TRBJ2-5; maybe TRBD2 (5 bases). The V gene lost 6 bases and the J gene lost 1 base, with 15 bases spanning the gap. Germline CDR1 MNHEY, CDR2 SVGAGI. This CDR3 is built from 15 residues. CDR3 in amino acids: CASRRTAEVQETQYF. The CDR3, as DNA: TGTGCCAGCAGGCGGACTGCGGAAGTCCAAGAGACCCAGTACTTC.

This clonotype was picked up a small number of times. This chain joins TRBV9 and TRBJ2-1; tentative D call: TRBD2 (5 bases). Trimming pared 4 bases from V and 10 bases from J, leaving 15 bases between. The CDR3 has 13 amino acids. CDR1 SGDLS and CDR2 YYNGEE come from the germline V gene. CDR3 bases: TGTGCCAGCAGCTCCTCCGGGGTTCGAGAGCAGTTCTTC. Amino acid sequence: CASSSSGVREQFF.

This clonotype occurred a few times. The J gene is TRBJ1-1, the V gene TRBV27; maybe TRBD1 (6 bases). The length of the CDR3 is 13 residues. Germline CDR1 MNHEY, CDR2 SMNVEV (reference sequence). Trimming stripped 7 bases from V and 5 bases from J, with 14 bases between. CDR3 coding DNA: TGTGCCAGCAAGGCACAGGGAAAGACTGAAGCTTTCTTT. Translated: CASKAQGKTEAFF.

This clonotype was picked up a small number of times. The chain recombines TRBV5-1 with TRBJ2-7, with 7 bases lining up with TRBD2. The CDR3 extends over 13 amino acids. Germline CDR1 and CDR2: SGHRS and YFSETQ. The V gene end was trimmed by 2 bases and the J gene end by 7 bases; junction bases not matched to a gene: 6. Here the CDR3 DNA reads TGCGCCAGCAGCTTAGCGGGACTGAAGGAGCAGTACTTC. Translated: CASSLAGLKEQYF. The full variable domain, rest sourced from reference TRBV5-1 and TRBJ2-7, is KAGVTQTPRYLIKTRGQQVTLSCSPISGHRSVSWYQQTPGQGLQFLFEYFSETQRNKGNFPGRFSGRQFSNSRSEMNVSTLELGDSALYLCASSLAGLKEQYFGPGTRLTVT.

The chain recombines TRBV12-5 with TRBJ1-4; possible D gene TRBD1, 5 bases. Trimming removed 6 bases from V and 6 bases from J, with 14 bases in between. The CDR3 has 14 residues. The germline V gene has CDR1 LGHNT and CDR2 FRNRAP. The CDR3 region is CASGSQQVHEKLFF. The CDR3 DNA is TGTGCTAGTGGCTCCCAACAGGTACATGAAAAACTGTTTTTT. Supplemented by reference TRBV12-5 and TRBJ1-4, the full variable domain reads DARVTQTPRHKVTEMGQEVTMRCQPILGHNTVFWYRQTMMQGLELLAYFRNRAPLDDSGMPKDRFSAEMPDATLATLKIQPSEPRDSAVYFCASGSQQVHEKLFFGSGTQLSVL.

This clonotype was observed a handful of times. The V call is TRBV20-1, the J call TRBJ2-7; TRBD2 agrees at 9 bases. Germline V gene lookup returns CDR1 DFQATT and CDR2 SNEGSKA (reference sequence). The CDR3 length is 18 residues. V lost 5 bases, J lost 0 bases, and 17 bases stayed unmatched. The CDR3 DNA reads TGCAGTGCTTCAGAAGGGGCTGCTAGCGGGGCTAGCTCCTACGAGCAGTACTTC. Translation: CSASEGAASGASSYEQYF.

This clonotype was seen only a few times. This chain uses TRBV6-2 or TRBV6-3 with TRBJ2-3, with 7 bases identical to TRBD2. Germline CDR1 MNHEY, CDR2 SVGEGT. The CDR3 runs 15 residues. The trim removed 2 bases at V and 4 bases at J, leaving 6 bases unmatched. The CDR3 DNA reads TGTGCCAGCAGTTACGAGCGGGGATTCCCAGATACGCAGTATTTT. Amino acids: CASSYERGFPDTQYF.

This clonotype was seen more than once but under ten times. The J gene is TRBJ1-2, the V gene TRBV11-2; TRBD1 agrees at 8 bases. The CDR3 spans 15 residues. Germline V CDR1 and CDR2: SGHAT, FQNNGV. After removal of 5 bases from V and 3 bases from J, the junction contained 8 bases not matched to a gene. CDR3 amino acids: CASSLPGTGHYGYTF. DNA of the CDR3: TGTGCCAGCAGCCTCCCCGGGACAGGTCACTATGGCTACACCTTC.

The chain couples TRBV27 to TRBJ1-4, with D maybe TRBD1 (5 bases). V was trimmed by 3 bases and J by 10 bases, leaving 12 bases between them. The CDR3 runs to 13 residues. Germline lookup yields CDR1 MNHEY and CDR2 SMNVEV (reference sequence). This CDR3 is CASSLVGVGKLFF. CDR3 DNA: TGTGCCAGCAGTTTGGTAGGGGTCGGAAAACTGTTTTTT.

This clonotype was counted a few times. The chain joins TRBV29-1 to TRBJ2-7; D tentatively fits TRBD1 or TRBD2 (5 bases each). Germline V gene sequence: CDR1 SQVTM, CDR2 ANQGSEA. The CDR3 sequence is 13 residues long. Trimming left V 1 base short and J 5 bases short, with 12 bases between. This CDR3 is CSVEGGERHEQYF. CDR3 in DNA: TGCAGCGTTGAAGGAGGGGAGCGCCACGAGCAGTACTTC.

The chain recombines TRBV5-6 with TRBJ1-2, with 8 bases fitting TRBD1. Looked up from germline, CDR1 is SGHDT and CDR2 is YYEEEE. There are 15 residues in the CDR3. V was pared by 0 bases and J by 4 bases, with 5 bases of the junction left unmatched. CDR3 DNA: TGTGCCAGCAGCTTGGGGGACAGGACCCTCTATGGCTACACCTTC. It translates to CASSLGDRTLYGYTF.

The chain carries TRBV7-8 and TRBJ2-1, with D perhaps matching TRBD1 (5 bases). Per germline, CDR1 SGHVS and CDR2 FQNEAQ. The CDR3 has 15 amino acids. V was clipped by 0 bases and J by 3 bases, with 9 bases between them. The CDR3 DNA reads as TGTGCCAGCAGCTTAGCGAGGACAAACTACAATGAGCAGTTCTTC. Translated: CASSLARTNYNEQFF.

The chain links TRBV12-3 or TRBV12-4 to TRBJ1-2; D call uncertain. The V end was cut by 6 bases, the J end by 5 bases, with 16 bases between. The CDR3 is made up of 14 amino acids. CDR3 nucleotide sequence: TGTGCCAGCAGACCCGGGAAAGGGATGTATGGCTACACCTTC. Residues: CASRPGKGMYGYTF.

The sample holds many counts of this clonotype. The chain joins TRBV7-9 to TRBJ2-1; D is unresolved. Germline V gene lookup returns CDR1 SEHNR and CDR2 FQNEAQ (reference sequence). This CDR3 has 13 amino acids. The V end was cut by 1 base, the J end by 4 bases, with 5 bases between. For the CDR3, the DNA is TGTGCCAGCAGCTTAGTTTCATACAATGAGCAGTTCTTC. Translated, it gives CASSLVSYNEQFF.

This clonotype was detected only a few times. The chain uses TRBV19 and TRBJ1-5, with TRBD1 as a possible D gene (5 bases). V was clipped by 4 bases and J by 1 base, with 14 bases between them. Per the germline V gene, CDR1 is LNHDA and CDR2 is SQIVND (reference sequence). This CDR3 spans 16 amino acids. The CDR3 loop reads CASSTGRVSSNQPQHF. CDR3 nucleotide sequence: TGTGCCAGTAGTACCGGCAGGGTTTCGAGCAATCAGCCCCAGCATTTT.